This is a list of T cell receptor beta chains from one sample in a study of blood T cell repertoires in COVID-19. Measured with immunoSEQ multiplex PCR; TCRdb has only the in-frame clones, and not every one. The data hold 210,000 or so clones, with around 84% observed a single time. Sequencing was done on a sample of peripheral blood. The receptors were gathered from a man aged 45-65 years with acute or convalescent COVID-19. Both conserved end residues are part of each CDR3. D genes are given only for firm matches.

>.|TRBJ1-2|TRBV6-5
CASRHAGANYGYTF
>.|TRBJ1-1|TRBV7-6
CASSLDGGSGAFF
>.|TRBJ2-7|TRBV7-6
CASSPYPLRVQRRDEQYF
>TRBD1|TRBJ1-2|TRBV5-4
CASSLEGQVDGYTF
>.|TRBJ1-2|TRBV5-1
CASSESRGKVYGYTF
>.|TRBJ1-1|TRBV5-4
CASSLAPIEFPNTEAFF
>TRBD2|TRBJ2-2|TRBV5-4
CASRAWRAGGNTGELFF
>.|TRBJ1-2|TRBV4-1
CASSQGGLYGYTF
>TRBD1|TRBJ1-1|TRBV7-3
CASSLIGQGETEAFF
>.|TRBJ1-1|TRBV5-1
CASSLGREKAFF
>TRBD1|TRBJ2-4|TRBV27
CASRQGAGAKNIQYF
>TRBD1|TRBJ1-2|TRBV25-1
CASRTGDYGYTF
>TRBD1|TRBJ1-2|TRBV6-6
CASSTSGGYGYTF
>.|TRBJ2-3|TRBV2
CASSNQGGDTQYF
>.|TRBJ1-3|TRBV7-9
CASSLWAEARGNTIYF
>TRBD2|TRBJ2-1|TRBV19
CASSQNQRGPPYNEQFF
>.|TRBJ1-3|TRBV18
CASSPRDTGGNTIYF
>TRBD1|TRBJ1-2|TRBV9
CASSATTSGQSYGYTF
>.|TRBJ2-3|TRBV12-5
CASAPEGDTQYF
>TRBD2|TRBJ2-2|TRBV10-3
CAISRTSGEGELFF
>.|TRBJ1-2|TRBV7-8
CASSFDRMSNYGYTF
>TRBD1|TRBJ1-4|TRBV19
CASSGGTGLNEKLFF
>.|TRBJ1-1|TRBV29-1
CSVKGGEAEAFF
>.|TRBJ1-1|TRBV5-1
CASSLDSFGEHTEAFF
>TRBD2|TRBJ2-5|TRBV7-6
CASSLGLAGSRTQYF
>.|TRBJ2-7|TRBV23-1
CASSQSKRTYEQYF
>.|TRBJ1-1|TRBV18
CASSPGDLAGNTEAFF
>.|TRBJ1-3|TRBV4-1
CASSQDPRGGNTIYF
>.|TRBJ2-7|TRBV7-8
CASTLVAASYEQYF
>.|TRBJ1-1|TRBV19
CASSIPGQDGNTEAFF
>.|TRBJ1-5|TRBV10-2
CASSEWEGQPQHF
>.|TRBJ1-1|TRBV5-6
CASSLKTGNDFF
>.|TRBJ1-1|TRBV7-2
CASSLVYGNTEAFF
>.|TRBJ1-3|TRBV2
CASIERQDSFSGNTIYF
>TRBD1|TRBJ2-7|TRBV27
CASSLLGQGGHEQYF
>TRBD1|TRBJ1-1|TRBV5-6
CASSFYRGLNTEAFF
>.|TRBJ1-6|TRBV19
CASSPQGAYNSPLHF
>TRBD1|TRBJ2-2|TRBV6-6
CASSNRQGANTGELFF
>TRBD2|TRBJ2-1|TRBV7-9
CASSPPGLAEQFF
>.|TRBJ2-6|TRBV19
CATSREAGANVLTF